The clone carrying this TCR beta chain was seen only a few times. Antigen: not known. The data were taken from a study of PD-1 blockade in classical Hodgkin lymphoma. The CDR3 has 15 amino acids. Germline V gene lookup returns CDR1 SGHVS and CDR2 FNYEAQ. V shed 2 bases and J shed 2 bases, with 12 bases lying between them. Each patient's relapse followed autologous stem cell transplantation, and brentuximab vedotin exposure varied. Measured with immunoSEQ multiplex PCR; TCRdb has only the in-frame clones, and not every one. The sample contains roughly 96,000 clones, roughly 89% of which appear only once. Study conclusions and caveats: Diversity in CD4+ TCRs, unlike that measured in CD8+ TCRs, had risen significantly by C4D1. Baseline diversity resembling that of newly diagnosed patients was seen in complete responders.

The chain links TRBV7-6 to TRBJ2-5; D might be TRBD2 (5 bases). This receptor was taken from a human donor with classical Hodgkin lymphoma. The sequencing here drew on peripheral blood mononuclear cells (PBMCs), taken before the second cycle of nivolumab. The CDR3 sequence: CASSLPGLGQETQYF. CDR3 sequence (DNA): TGTGCCAGCAGCTTACCCGGACTGGGACAAGAGACCCAGTACTTC.